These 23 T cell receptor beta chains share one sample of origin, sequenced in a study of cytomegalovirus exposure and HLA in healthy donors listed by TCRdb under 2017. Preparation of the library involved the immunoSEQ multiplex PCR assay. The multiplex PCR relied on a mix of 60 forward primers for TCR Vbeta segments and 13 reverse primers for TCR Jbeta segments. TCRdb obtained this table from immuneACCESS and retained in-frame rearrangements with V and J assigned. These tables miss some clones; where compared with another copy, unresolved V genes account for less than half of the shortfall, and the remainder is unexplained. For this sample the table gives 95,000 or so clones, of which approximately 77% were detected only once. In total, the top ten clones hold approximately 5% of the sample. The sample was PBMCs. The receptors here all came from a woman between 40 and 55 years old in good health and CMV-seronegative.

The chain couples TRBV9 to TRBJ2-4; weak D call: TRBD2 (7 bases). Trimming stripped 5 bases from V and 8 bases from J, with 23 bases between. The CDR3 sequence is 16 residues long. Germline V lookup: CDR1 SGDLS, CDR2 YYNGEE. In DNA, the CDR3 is TGTGCCAGCAGTCCAGGGGCCCGGACTAGTGGGTACATTCAGTACTTC. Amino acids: CASSPGARTSGYIQYF.

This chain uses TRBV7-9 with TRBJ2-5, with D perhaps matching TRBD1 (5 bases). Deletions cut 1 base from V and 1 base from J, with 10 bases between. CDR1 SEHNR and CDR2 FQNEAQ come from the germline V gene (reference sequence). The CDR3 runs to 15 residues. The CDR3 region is CASSLGGAFQETQYF. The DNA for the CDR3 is TGTGCCAGCAGCTTAGGTGGGGCCTTCCAAGAGACCCAGTACTTC.

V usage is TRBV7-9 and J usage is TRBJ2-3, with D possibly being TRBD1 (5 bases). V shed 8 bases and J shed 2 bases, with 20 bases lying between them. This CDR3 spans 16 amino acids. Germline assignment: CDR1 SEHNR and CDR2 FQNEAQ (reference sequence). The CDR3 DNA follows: TGTGCCAGCCGCCCTCGGTGGGGCGTTCTCACAGATACGCAGTATTTT. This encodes CASRPRWGVLTDTQYF.

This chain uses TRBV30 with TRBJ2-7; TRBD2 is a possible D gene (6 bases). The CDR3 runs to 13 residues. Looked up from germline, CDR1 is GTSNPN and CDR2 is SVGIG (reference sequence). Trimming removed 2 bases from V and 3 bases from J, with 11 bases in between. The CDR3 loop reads CAWSRGEVYEQYF. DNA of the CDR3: TGTGCCTGGAGTCGCGGGGAGGTCTACGAGCAGTACTTC.

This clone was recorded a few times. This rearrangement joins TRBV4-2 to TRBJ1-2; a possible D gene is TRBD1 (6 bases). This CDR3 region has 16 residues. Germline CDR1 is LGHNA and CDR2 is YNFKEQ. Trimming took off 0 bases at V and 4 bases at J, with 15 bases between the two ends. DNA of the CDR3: TGTGCCAGCAGCCAAGATGGGTTACAGGGAGTCTATGGCTACACCTTC. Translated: CASSQDGLQGVYGYTF.

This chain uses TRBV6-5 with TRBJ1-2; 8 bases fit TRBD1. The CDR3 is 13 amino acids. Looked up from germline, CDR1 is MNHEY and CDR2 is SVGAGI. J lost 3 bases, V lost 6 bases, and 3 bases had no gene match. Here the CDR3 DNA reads TGTGCCAGCAGCCAGGGGGCTCACTATGGCTACACCTTC. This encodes CASSQGAHYGYTF.

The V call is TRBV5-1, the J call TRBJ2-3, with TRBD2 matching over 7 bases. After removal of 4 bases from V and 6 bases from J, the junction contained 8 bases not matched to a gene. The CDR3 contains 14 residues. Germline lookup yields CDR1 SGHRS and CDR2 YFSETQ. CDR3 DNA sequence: TGCGCCAGCAGCGTGAGCGGGACGAGCGATACGCAGTATTTT. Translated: CASSVSGTSDTQYF.

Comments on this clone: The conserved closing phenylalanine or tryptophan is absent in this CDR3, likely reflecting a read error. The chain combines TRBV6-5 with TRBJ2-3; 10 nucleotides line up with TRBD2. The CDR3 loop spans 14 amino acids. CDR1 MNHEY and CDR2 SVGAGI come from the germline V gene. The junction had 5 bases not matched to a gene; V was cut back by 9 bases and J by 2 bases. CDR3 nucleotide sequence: TGTGCCAGTGAAGCGGGGGGGCTCACAGATACGCAGTATGTT. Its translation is CASEAGGLTDTQYV.

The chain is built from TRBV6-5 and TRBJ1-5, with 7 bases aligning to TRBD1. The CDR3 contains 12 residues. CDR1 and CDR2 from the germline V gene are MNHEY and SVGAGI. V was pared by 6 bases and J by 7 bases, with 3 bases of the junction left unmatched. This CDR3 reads CASRTGNQPQHF. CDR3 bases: TGTGCCAGCAGGACAGGGAACCAGCCCCAGCATTTT.

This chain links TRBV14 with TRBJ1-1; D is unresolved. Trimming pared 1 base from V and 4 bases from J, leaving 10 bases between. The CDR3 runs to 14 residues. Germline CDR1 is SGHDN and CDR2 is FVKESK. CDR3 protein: CASSQGGTATEAFF. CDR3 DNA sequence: TGTGCCAGCAGCCAAGGTGGTACAGCCACTGAAGCTTTCTTT.

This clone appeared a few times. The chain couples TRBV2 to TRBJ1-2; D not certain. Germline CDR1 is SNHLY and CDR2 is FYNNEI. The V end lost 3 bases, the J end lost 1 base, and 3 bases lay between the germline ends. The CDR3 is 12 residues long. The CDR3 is CASSDNNYGYTF. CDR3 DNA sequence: TGTGCCAGCAGTGATAATAACTATGGCTACACCTTC. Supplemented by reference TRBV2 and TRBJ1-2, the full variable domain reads EPEVTQTPSHQVTQMGQEVILRCVPISNHLYFYWYRQILGQKVEFLVSFYNNEISEKSEIFDDQFSVERPDGSNFTLKIRSTKLEDSAMYFCASSDNNYGYTFGSGTRLTVV.

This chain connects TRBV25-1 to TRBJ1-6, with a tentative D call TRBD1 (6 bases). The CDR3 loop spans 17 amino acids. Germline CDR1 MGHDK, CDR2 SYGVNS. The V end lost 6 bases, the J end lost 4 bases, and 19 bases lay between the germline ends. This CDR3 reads CASREGGASNYNSPLHF. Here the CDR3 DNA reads TGTGCCAGCAGGGAGGGGGGGGCCTCAAATTATAATTCACCCCTCCACTTT.

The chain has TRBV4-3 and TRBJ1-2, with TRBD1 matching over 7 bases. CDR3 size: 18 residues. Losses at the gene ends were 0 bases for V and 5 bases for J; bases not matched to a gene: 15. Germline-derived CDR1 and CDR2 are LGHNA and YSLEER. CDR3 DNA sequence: TGCGCCAGCAGCCAAGATAGCCCCCCAACAGGGGCATTGTATGGCTACACCTTC. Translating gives CASSQDSPPTGALYGYTF.

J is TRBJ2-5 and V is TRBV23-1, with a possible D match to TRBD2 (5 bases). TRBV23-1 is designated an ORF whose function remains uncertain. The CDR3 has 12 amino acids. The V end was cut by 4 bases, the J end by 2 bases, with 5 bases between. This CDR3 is CASSPGQETQYF. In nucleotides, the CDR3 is TGCGCCAGCAGTCCGGGACAAGAGACCCAGTACTTC.

In DNA form, the CDR3 reads TGTGCCAGTAGTTTACAACAGGGACTAGATGGCTACACCTTC. Encoded protein: CASSLQQGLDGYTF. This chain uses TRBV19 with TRBJ1-2, with a weak D call TRBD1 (6 bases). Germline CDR1 and CDR2: LNHDA and SQIVND (reference sequence). The ends were cut back, 5 bases at V and 6 bases at J, with 16 bases in the middle. This CDR3 comprises 14 residues.

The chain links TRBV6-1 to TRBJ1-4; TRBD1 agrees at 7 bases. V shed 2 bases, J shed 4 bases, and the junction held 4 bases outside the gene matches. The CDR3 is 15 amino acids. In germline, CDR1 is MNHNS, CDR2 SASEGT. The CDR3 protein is CASSEPTGHNEKLFF. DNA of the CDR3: TGTGCCAGCAGTGAACCGACAGGGCATAATGAAAAACTGTTTTTT.

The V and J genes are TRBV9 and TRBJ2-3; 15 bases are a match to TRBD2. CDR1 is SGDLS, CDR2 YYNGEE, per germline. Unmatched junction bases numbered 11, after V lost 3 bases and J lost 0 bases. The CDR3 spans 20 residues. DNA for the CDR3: TGTGCCAGCAGCGCAGACGGGACTAGCGGGGGGACCGATAGCACAGATACGCAGTATTTT. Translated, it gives CASSADGTSGGTDSTDTQYF.

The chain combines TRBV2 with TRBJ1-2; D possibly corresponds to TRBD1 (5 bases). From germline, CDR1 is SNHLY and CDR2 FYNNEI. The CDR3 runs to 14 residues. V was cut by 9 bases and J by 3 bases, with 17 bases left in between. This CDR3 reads CASDGQSFYYGYTF. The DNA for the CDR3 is TGTGCCAGTGACGGACAATCTTTCTACTATGGCTACACCTTC.

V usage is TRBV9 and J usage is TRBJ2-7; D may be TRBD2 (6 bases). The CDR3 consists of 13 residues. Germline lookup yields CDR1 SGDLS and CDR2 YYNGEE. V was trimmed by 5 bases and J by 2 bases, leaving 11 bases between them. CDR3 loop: CASRAPGAYEQYF. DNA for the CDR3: TGTGCCAGCAGAGCACCGGGAGCCTACGAGCAGTACTTC.

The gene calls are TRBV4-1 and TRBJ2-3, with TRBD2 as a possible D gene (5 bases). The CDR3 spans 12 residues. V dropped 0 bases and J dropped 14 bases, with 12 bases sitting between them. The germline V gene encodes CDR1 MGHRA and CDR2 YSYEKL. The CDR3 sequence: CASSQDLRTLYF. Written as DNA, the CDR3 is TGCGCCAGCAGCCAAGATTTAAGGACTCTGTATTTT.

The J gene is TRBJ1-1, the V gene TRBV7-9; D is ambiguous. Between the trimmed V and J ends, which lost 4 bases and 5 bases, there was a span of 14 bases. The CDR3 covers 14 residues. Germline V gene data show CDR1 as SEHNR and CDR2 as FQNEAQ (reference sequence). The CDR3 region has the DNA TGTGCCAGCAGCTACCGGGGAGCGGAGACTGAAGCTTTCTTT. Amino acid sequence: CASSYRGAETEAFF.

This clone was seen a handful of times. The CDR3 sequence is CSAPRGGNTEAFF. The CDR3 bases are TGCAGCGCCCCCCGGGGGGGTAACACTGAAGCTTTCTTT. The chain employs TRBV29-1 and TRBJ1-1; D possibly corresponds to TRBD1 (5 bases). The CDR3 covers 13 residues. Germline V lookup: CDR1 SQVTM, CDR2 ANQGSEA. V was pared by 7 bases and J by 2 bases, with 14 bases between.

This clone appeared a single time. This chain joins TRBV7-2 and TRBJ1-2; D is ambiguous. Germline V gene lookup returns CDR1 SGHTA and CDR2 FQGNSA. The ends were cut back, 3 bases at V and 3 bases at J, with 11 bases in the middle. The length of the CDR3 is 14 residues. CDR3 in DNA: TGTGCCAGCAGCTTTTCGGTAACAGACTATGGCTACACCTTC. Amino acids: CASSFSVTDYGYTF.